One and the same sample provided the 27 T cell receptor beta chains below, sequenced in a study of PD-1 blockade in classical Hodgkin lymphoma. In every patient, relapse followed autologous stem cell transplantation, while exposure to brentuximab vedotin differed. The data were produced by immunoSEQ multiplex PCR, yet TCRdb's version contains in-frame clones alone and is incomplete. The table records more than 40,000 clones, roughly 90% of them present only once. The starting material was peripheral blood mononuclear cells (PBMCs), obtained at baseline. Receptors originate from a human donor with classical Hodgkin lymphoma.

This clone was picked up one time. CDR3 in DNA: TGCAGCGTAGACCAGGGGAGCAATCAGCCCCAGCATTTT. Translation gives CSVDQGSNQPQHF. The genes are TRBV29-1 and TRBJ1-5, with a possible D match to TRBD1 (6 bases). V was pared by 6 bases and J by 1 base, with 10 bases between. Germline CDR1 reads SQVTM; CDR2 reads ANQGSEA. CDR3 length: 13 amino acids.

The chain carries TRBV4-1 and TRBJ1-1; no clear D gene. Between the trimmed V and J ends, which lost 0 bases and 1 base, there was a span of 6 bases. CDR1 MGHRA and CDR2 YSYEKL come from the germline V gene. There are 14 residues in the CDR3. The CDR3 reads CASSQDLRNTEAFF. CDR3 DNA sequence: TGCGCCAGCAGCCAAGACCTCCGGAACACTGAAGCTTTCTTT.

The chain combines TRBV18 with TRBJ2-7; D gene unclear. The CDR3 sequence is 14 residues long. The germline V gene encodes CDR1 KGHSH and CDR2 LQKENI. The V end lost 6 bases, the J end lost 1 base, and 13 bases lay between the germline ends. CDR3 loop: CASSRRDISYEQYF. Written as DNA, the CDR3 is TGTGCCAGCTCCCGGCGCGACATTTCCTACGAGCAGTACTTC.

The gene calls are TRBV27 and TRBJ2-7; no definite D call. The germline V gene has CDR1 MNHEY and CDR2 SMNVEV (reference sequence). V was shortened by 1 base and J by 5 bases, with 15 bases between the two germline ends. The CDR3 loop spans 15 amino acids. DNA of the CDR3: TGTGCCAGCAGTTTATGGGCAGGCGGCCTTAACGAGCAGTACTTC. This gives the protein CASSLWAGGLNEQYF.

The V call is TRBV6-4, the J call TRBJ2-1; TRBD1 matches at 11 bases. The germline V gene has CDR1 MRHNA and CDR2 SNTAGT. V was pared by 0 bases and J by 6 bases, with 4 bases of the junction left unmatched. The CDR3 length is 16 residues. CDR3 amino acids: CASSDSPGTGGNEQFF. CDR3 DNA sequence: TGTGCCAGCAGTGACTCCCCCGGGACAGGGGGCAATGAGCAGTTCTTC.

The chain has TRBV6-6 and TRBJ1-6; no firm D call. The germline V gene encodes CDR1 MNHNY and CDR2 SVGAGI (reference sequence). The CDR3 has 16 residues. V gave up 2 bases and J gave up 9 bases, with 17 bases separating them. In nucleotides, the CDR3 is TGTGCCAGCAGTTACGGTAATGAACCCATAGCTTCACCCCTCCACTTT. Translation: CASSYGNEPIASPLHF.

This chain links TRBV11-2 with TRBJ2-1; 9 bases match TRBD1. This CDR3 contains 18 residues. Per the germline V gene, CDR1 is SGHAT and CDR2 is FQNNGV. V lost 3 bases and J lost 7; bases outside the gene matches: 16. The CDR3 spells CASSFWDRVQRARNEQFF. The CDR3 DNA is TGTGCCAGCAGCTTTTGGGACAGGGTTCAGCGGGCCCGAAATGAGCAGTTCTTC.

The rearrangement uses TRBV9 and TRBJ1-2, with D hard to call. The V end was cut by 4 bases, the J end by 2 bases, with 18 bases between. The length of the CDR3 is 16 residues. CDR1 and CDR2 from the germline V gene are SGDLS and YYNGEE. CDR3 bases: TGTGCCAGCAGCCCCGTAATGGTAGATACAAACTATGGCTACACCTTC. Translating it yields CASSPVMVDTNYGYTF.

The CDR3 reads CASALTDYNSPLHF. The CDR3 DNA reads as TGTGCTAGTGCCCTGACGGACTATAATTCACCCCTCCACTTT. V gene TRBV12-5 combines with J gene TRBJ1-6; D is uncertain. Per germline, CDR1 LGHNT and CDR2 FRNRAP. The CDR3 sequence is 14 residues long. V lost 7 bases, J lost 3 bases, and 10 bases lay in between.

The gene calls are TRBV4-2 and TRBJ2-5; 15 nucleotides align to TRBD2. In germline, CDR1 is LGHNA, CDR2 YNFKEQ. The junction had 4 bases not matched to a gene; V was cut back by 4 bases and J by 1 base. The CDR3 covers 17 residues. The DNA for the CDR3 is TGTGCCAGCAGCCCCGGGACTAGCGGGGGGATCCAAGAGACCCAGTACTTC. Residues: CASSPGTSGGIQETQYF.

The chain couples TRBV5-4 to TRBJ1-2; D is ambiguous. The germline CDR1 and CDR2 sequences are SGHNT and YYREEE (reference sequence). V was shortened by 0 bases and J by 5 bases, with 17 bases between the two germline ends. CDR3 length equals 16 residues. This CDR3 is CASSLESHIPLYGYTF. Written as DNA, the CDR3 is TGTGCCAGCAGCTTGGAGAGTCACATTCCTTTGTATGGCTACACCTTC. Full variable domain (outside the CDR3, taken from reference TRBV5-4 and TRBJ1-2): ETGVTQSPTHLIKTRGQQVTLRCSSQSGHNTVSWYQQALGQGPQFIFQYYREEENGRGNFPPRFSGLQFPNYSSELNVNALELDDSALYLCASSLESHIPLYGYTFGSGTRLTVV.

This clone was seen only once. The V and J genes are TRBV28 and TRBJ2-5; D possibly corresponds to TRBD2 (7 bases). V was shortened by 8 bases and J by 3 bases, with 16 bases between the two germline ends. This CDR3 region has 14 residues. The V gene's germline CDR1 is MDHEN and CDR2 SYDVKM. DNA of the CDR3: TGTGCCAGCTGGGGGCGGGAGAAAGAAGAGACCCAGTACTTC. Translated, it gives CASWGREKEETQYF.

The table lists this clone with a count of one. The rearrangement joins TRBV6-1 to TRBJ2-1, with D perhaps TRBD1 (5 bases). Germline loops: CDR1 MNHNS, CDR2 SASEGT. This CDR3 is built from 12 residues. V lost 6 bases, J lost 7 bases, and 10 bases lay in between. The CDR3 sequence: CASSYKGNEQFF. The CDR3 region has the DNA TGTGCCAGCAGCTATAAGGGGAATGAGCAGTTCTTC.

The rearrangement links TRBV15 to TRBJ2-1; D might be TRBD2 (6 bases). The V end lost 3 bases, the J end lost 9 bases, and 18 bases lay between the germline ends. Germline V gene data show CDR1 as LNHNV and CDR2 as YYDKDF (reference sequence). The CDR3 covers 15 residues. CDR3 residues: CATSRAGSRNGEQFF. The CDR3 DNA reads TGTGCCACCAGCAGGGCGGGATCACGGAACGGTGAGCAGTTCTTC.

CDR3 loop: CASSLRQRGELFF. The CDR3, as DNA: TGCGCCAGCAGCCTCCGCCAACGCGGGGAGCTGTTTTTT. This rearrangement joins TRBV4-3 to TRBJ2-2; D is unresolved. The CDR3 has 13 amino acids. Per germline, CDR1 LGHNA and CDR2 YSLEER. The V end was cut by 4 bases, the J end by 7 bases, with 10 bases between.

The rearrangement uses TRBV27 and TRBJ1-1; 8 positions agree with TRBD1. The CDR3 spans 15 residues. From germline, CDR1 is MNHEY and CDR2 SMNVEV (reference sequence). After removal of 5 bases from V and 7 bases from J, the junction contained 12 bases not matched to a gene. Here the CDR3 DNA reads TGTGCCAGCAGTCTCTTACGGACAGGGAAGAGTGAAGCTTTCTTT. It codes for CASSLLRTGKSEAFF.

The rearrangement links TRBV19 to TRBJ2-5; D unresolved. V was pared by 2 bases and J by 3 bases, with 10 bases between. CDR1 is LNHDA, CDR2 SQIVND, per germline (reference sequence). This CDR3 is built from 14 residues. CDR3 coding DNA: TGTGCCAGTAGTATAATTGGAGCAGAAGAGACCCAGTACTTC. Its translation is CASSIIGAEETQYF.

This chain joins TRBV2 and TRBJ2-1, with 7 bases that match TRBD1. Germline V gene lookup returns CDR1 SNHLY and CDR2 FYNNEI. V was clipped by 1 base and J by 10 bases; unmatched bases: 10. The CDR3 length is 15 residues. The CDR3 here is CASSEGVDRVEEQFF. As DNA, the CDR3 is TGTGCCAGCAGTGAAGGAGTAGACAGGGTGGAAGAGCAGTTCTTC.

V usage is TRBV19 and J usage is TRBJ2-1; D call uncertain. Germline assignment: CDR1 LNHDA and CDR2 SQIVND (reference sequence). Trimming cost V 6 bases and J 7 bases, with 13 bases left between them. The CDR3 loop spans 13 amino acids. CDR3 bases: TGTGCCAGTAGCCCCCCCTCTGGGAATGAGCAGTTCTTC. Translating it yields CASSPPSGNEQFF.

This clone appeared a single time. This chain joins TRBV2 and TRBJ2-3, with D maybe TRBD1 (6 bases). CDR1 is SNHLY and CDR2 is FYNNEI in the germline V gene. Trimming pared 6 bases from V and 1 base from J, leaving 11 bases between. This CDR3 region has 14 residues. In DNA form, the CDR3 reads TGTGCCAGCAGGAACCAGGGGCGCACAGATACGCAGTATTTT. This translates into CASRNQGRTDTQYF. Variable domain in full (rest from reference TRBV2 and TRBJ2-3): EPEVTQTPSHQVTQMGQEVILRCVPISNHLYFYWYRQILGQKVEFLVSFYNNEISEKSEIFDDQFSVERPDGSNFTLKIRSTKLEDSAMYFCASRNQGRTDTQYFGPGTRLTVL.

J is TRBJ1-6 and V is TRBV7-2; D is unclear. The CDR3 runs 15 residues. V lost 2 bases to trimming and J lost 3 bases, with 8 bases between them. Germline CDR1 reads SGHTA; CDR2 reads FQGNSA. The CDR3 here is CASSLNRNYNSPLHF. The CDR3 coding sequence is TGTGCCAGCAGCTTAAACAGAAACTATAATTCACCCCTCCACTTT.

The rearrangement links TRBV28 to TRBJ2-7; possibly TRBD2 for D (7 bases). The CDR3 has 15 residues. The V end lost 5 bases, the J end lost 2 bases, and 16 bases lay between the germline ends. Germline CDR1 MDHEN, CDR2 SYDVKM. CDR3 sequence (DNA): TGTGCCAGCAGTCAACCCAGGGGAGGGGCCTACGAGCAGTACTTC. It encodes CASSQPRGGAYEQYF.

CDR3 nucleotide sequence: TGCGCCAGCAGCCAAGAATGGGGAGCGGGGGGCCGGGATACGCAGTATTTT. Amino acid sequence: CASSQEWGAGGRDTQYF. This chain links TRBV4-3 with TRBJ2-3, with TRBD2 matching over 9 bases. This CDR3 spans 17 amino acids. CDR1 is LGHNA, CDR2 YSLEER, per germline. Unmatched junction bases numbered 10, after V lost 0 bases and J lost 6 bases.

This clone was seen only once. V gene TRBV5-1 combines with J gene TRBJ2-1, with D uncertain. With 5 bases removed from V and 6 bases from J, the gap between germline ends came to 9 bases. The germline V gene has CDR1 SGHRS and CDR2 YFSETQ. CDR3 length: 12 amino acids. The CDR3 bases are TGCGCCAGCAGTTACGGCCCCAATGAGCAGTTCTTC. Translated: CASSYGPNEQFF.

The gene calls are TRBV12-5 and TRBJ2-3, with D possibly being TRBD1 (5 bases). The germline gives CDR1 LGHNT, CDR2 FRNRAP. CDR3 length equals 16 residues. V was trimmed by 0 bases and J by 0 bases, leaving 10 bases between them. The CDR3 DNA follows: TGTGCTAGTGGTTTGGTACATGGGGCTAGCACAGATACGCAGTATTTT. As protein: CASGLVHGASTDTQYF.

The V call is TRBV9, the J call TRBJ2-7; 9 bases are a match to TRBD2. Losses at the gene ends were 0 bases for V and 3 bases for J; bases not matched to a gene: 4. CDR1 and CDR2 from the germline V gene are SGDLS and YYNGEE. There are 15 residues in the CDR3. CDR3 region: CASSVAAGGRYEQYF. The CDR3 DNA reads as TGTGCCAGCAGCGTAGCTGCGGGAGGGCGCTACGAGCAGTACTTC. Together with reference TRBV9 and TRBJ2-7, the CDR3 gives the full variable domain: DSGVTQTPKHLITATGQRVTLRCSPRSGDLSVYWYQQSLDQGLQFLIQYYNGEERAKGNILERFSAQQFPDLHSELNLSSLELGDSALYFCASSVAAGGRYEQYFGPGTRLTVT.

This clone was seen once. The rearrangement links TRBV5-1 to TRBJ2-4; TRBD2 agrees at 8 bases. The CDR3 consists of 16 residues. With V trimmed by 0 bases and J by 8 bases, 10 bases remained unmatched. The germline V gene has CDR1 SGHRS and CDR2 YFSETQ. CDR3 protein: CASSLERGQERDIQYF. CDR3 nucleotide sequence: TGCGCCAGCAGCTTGGAGCGGGGGCAAGAAAGGGACATTCAGTACTTC.